Listed here are 6 T cell receptor beta chains from one sample, sequenced in a study of cytomegalovirus exposure and HLA in healthy donors. The PCR ran on 60 Vbeta and 13 Jbeta primers. The repertoire was sequenced with immunoSEQ multiplex PCR; TCRdb's copy has only in-frame clones and lacks some. The table shows approximately 100,000 clones, with more than 60% occurring only once. Sequencing was done on a sample of PBMCs. The source is a female donor in good health and CMV-seronegative.

This rearrangement joins TRBV19 to TRBJ2-7; D uncertain. The germline V gene has CDR1 LNHDA and CDR2 SQIVND (reference sequence). The CDR3 spans 13 residues. V was cut by 2 bases and J by 0 bases, with 5 bases left in between. The CDR3 sequence: CASSITASYEQYF. As DNA, the CDR3 is TGTGCCAGTAGTATAACAGCCTCCTACGAGCAGTACTTC.

The V call is TRBV4-2, the J call TRBJ1-2, with TRBD1 as a possible D gene (5 bases). This CDR3 region has 15 residues. V lost 2 bases to trimming and J lost 7 bases, with 17 bases between them. Germline values: CDR1 LGHNA, CDR2 YNFKEQ. CDR3 in amino acids: CASSQPEAGSVGYTF. CDR3 nucleotide sequence: TGTGCCAGCAGCCAACCTGAGGCAGGGTCGGTTGGCTACACCTTC.

The rearrangement joins TRBV10-3 to TRBJ1-2, with D tentatively TRBD1 (5 bases). V was shortened by 0 bases and J by 0 bases, with 5 bases between the two germline ends. CDR3 length: 14 amino acids. Germline V CDR1 and CDR2: ENHRY, SYGVKD. The CDR3 sequence: CAISESQANYGYTF. CDR3 nucleotide sequence: TGTGCCATCAGTGAGTCACAGGCTAACTATGGCTACACCTTC.

This clone was seen a single time. The V gene is TRBV30, the J gene TRBJ2-3, with TRBD2 as a possible D gene (5 bases). The germline CDR1 and CDR2 sequences are GTSNPN and SVGIG (reference sequence). The CDR3 sequence is 11 residues long. The ends were cut back, 1 base at V and 6 bases at J, with 5 bases in the middle. This CDR3 reads CAWSGGDTQYF. In DNA form, the CDR3 reads TGTGCCTGGAGTGGCGGGGATACGCAGTATTTT. The complete variable domain, with remaining parts taken from reference TRBV30 and TRBJ2-3, reads SQTIHQWPATLVQPVGSPLSLECTVEGTSNPNLYWYRQAAGRGLQLLFYSVGIGQISSEVPQNLSASRPQDRQFILSSKKLLLSDSGFYLCAWSGGDTQYFGPGTRLTVL.

This clone was counted only a few times. V usage is TRBV10-3 and J usage is TRBJ2-7; 7 bases are shared with TRBD2. Trimming took 0 bases from V and 6 from J; bases not matched to a gene: 2. Per the germline V gene, CDR1 is ENHRY and CDR2 is SYGVKD. The CDR3 has 13 residues. CDR3 DNA sequence: TGTGCCATCAGTGAGTCGCGGGAGTTCGAGCAGTACTTC. Translating gives CAISESREFEQYF.

The chain couples TRBV6-1 to TRBJ1-5; possibly TRBD1 for D (6 bases). The CDR3 is 16 residues long. The germline CDR1 and CDR2 sequences are MNHNS and SASEGT. V was shortened by 2 bases and J by 7 bases, with 18 bases between the two germline ends. The CDR3 DNA sequence: TGTGCCAGCAGTGAACAGGGGCCTGACCTGGGGCAGCCCCAGCATTTT. As protein: CASSEQGPDLGQPQHF.